This paragraph covers one T cell receptor (beta chain) sequence. What it binds is not known. Given a much more abundant clone one base away, this may be a read error. The sample comes from a study of T cells in Graves' hyperthyroidism and ophthalmopathy. Study-wide results and limits: Ophthalmopathy stood apart from stable hyperthyroidism in a 13 V-J model. Ophthalmopathy onset followed model prediction by a median approximately seven months.

The CDR3 is 14 residues long. CDR1 and CDR2 (germline): SNHLY, FYNNEI. Patients were excluded for uncontrolled infection, other autoimmune disease, pregnancy or lactation. PBMCs were sourced from approximately 9.3 ml fresh peripheral blood. Researchers took RNA transcripts and amplified the TCR beta CDR3 regions from them. With the HTBI primer set, the TCR CDR3 went through a first round of RT-PCR. TCRdb independently ran MiXCR on the multiplex PCR reads; one entry per CDR3 protein. The table records 600,000 or so distinct CDR3 sequences, approximately 15% of them present only once. The sequence came from a woman aged 45-65 years with Graves' ophthalmopathy. This sequence joins TRBV2 and TRBJ2-7; D is uncertain. Sequences were obtained from blood. The CDR3 loop reads CACSMTLSSYEQYF. The CDR3 nucleotides are TGTGCCTGCAGTATGACCCTTAGCTCCTACGAGCAGTACTTC.